This T cell receptor (beta chain) stems from a study of regulatory T cells in long-lasting Graves disease. As for the study in general: Antithyroid drug use was under 3 months in newly diagnosed Graves' patients. Study outcomes and limitations: Fewer public clonotypes were shared by new patients (under 1,000) than by persistent patients (fewer than 3,000). Persistent disease samples used TRBV28, TRBJ1-2 and TRBJ2-5 preferentially.

Time point reported: newly diagnosed GD, antithyroid drugs for less than 3 months. RNA extracted from PBMCs served as the sequencing template. As for this clonotype: Its target is not known.

Relying on iRepertoire HTBI primers and Arm-PCR of CDR3 regions, the team built TCR beta libraries. TCRdb re-analysed the multiplex PCR reads in MiXCR, keeping a single row per CDR3 protein. Altogether fewer than 500,000 distinct CDR3 sequences are present, roughly 17% being singletons, with the ten largest covering approximately 12%. The V and J ends lost 7 bases and 7 bases respectively, with 17 bases between them. The CDR3 length is 13 residues. The germline CDR1 and CDR2 sequences are DFQATT and SNEGSKA (reference sequence). The sample was also linked to a second study, of T cells in Graves' hyperthyroidism and ophthalmopathy.

Source: peripheral blood mononuclear cells (PBMCs), taken at new diagnosis, from a patient treated with antithyroid drugs. J is TRBJ2-1 and V is TRBV20-1; D unresolved. The sequence was collected from a middle-aged man with Graves disease. The CDR3 DNA sequence: TGCAGTGGGCATTACAGCTATGGGAATGAGCAGTTCTTC. The encoded protein is CSGHYSYGNEQFF.